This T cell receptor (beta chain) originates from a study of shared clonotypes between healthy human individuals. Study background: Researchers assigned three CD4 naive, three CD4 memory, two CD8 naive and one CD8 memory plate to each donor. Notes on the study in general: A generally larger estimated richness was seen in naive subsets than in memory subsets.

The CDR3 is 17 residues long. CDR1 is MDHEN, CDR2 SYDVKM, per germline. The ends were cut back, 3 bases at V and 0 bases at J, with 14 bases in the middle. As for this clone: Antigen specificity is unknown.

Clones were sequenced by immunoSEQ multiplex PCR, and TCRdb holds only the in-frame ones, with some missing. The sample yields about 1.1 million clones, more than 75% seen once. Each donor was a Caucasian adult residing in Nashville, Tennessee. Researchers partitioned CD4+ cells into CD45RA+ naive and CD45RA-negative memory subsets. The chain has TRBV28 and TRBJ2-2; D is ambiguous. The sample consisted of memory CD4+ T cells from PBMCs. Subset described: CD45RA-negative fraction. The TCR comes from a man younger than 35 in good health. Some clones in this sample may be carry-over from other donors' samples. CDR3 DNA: TGTGCCAGCAGTTTCATGAACGGGTTCGCGAACACCGGGGAGCTGTTTTTT. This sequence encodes CASSFMNGFANTGELFF.